This section outlines one T cell receptor (beta chain) sequence together with its context. This specimen comes from a study of blood T cell repertoires in COVID-19. The wider study: Acute and convalescent COVID-19 samples came from the United States, Italy and Spain.

Trimming shortened V by 0 bases and J by 5 bases, and 11 bases separated the two germline ends. The germline V gene has CDR1 SGHRS and CDR2 YFSETQ. The CDR3 is made up of 14 amino acids. Sequencing used immunoSEQ multiplex PCR; TCRdb keeps in-frame clones, though not all of them. This sample has 50,000 to 75,000 clones, with under 80% found just once. This chain links TRBV5-1 with TRBJ1-2; the D is unclear. The source is a human donor in a cohort sampled during active COVID-19. Material: peripheral blood. CDR3 nucleotides: TGCGCCAGCAGCTTGGAAGCCTCTGGTTATGGCTACACCTTC. This gives the protein CASSLEASGYGYTF.